These 18 T cell receptor beta chains share one sample of origin, sequenced in a study of radiotherapy plus CTLA-4 blockade in lung cancer (dated by TCRdb to 2016 to 2019). Libraries were constructed by the immunoSEQ multiplex PCR assay. TCRdb re-hosts the immuneACCESS table, in-frame sequences only. Its copies lack some clones; in the studies checked, an unresolved V gene accounts for under half of them, and the cause for the rest is not known. Within this sample are around 85,000 clones, with approximately 83% of them counted one time only. Of the sample, around 2% is held by the ten largest clones. The material was peripheral blood, obtained from a patient treated with radiotherapy plus ipilimumab. Receptor source: a human donor with non-small cell lung cancer who had a partial response to radiotherapy plus ipilimumab.

The chain has TRBV4-2 and TRBJ2-5; D might be TRBD1 (5 bases). The germline V gene encodes CDR1 LGHNA and CDR2 YNFKEQ. Deletions cut 0 bases from V and 5 bases from J, with 13 bases between. The CDR3 is 15 residues long. The CDR3 nucleotides read TGTGCCAGCAGCCAAGAAAGAGCAGGGCAGGAGACCCAGTACTTC. It translates to CASSQERAGQETQYF.

The chain combines TRBV7-9 with TRBJ2-3; D may be TRBD2 (6 bases). The CDR3 has 15 residues. V lost 1 base and J 4 bases, leaving 12 bases between the germline ends. Germline assignment: CDR1 SEHNR and CDR2 FQNEAQ (reference sequence). The CDR3 sequence: CASSLDGRDADTQYF. CDR3 nucleotide sequence: TGTGCCAGCAGCTTAGATGGGCGGGATGCAGATACGCAGTATTTT.

This clone was counted a single time. J is TRBJ2-2 and V is TRBV7-2; D perhaps matches TRBD2 (5 bases). CDR1 and CDR2 (germline): SGHTA, FQGNSA. V was shortened by 1 base and J by 0 bases, with 15 bases between the two germline ends. The CDR3 is 18 residues long. This CDR3 reads CASSLVGSAASNTGELFF. CDR3 DNA: TGTGCCAGCAGCTTAGTGGGTTCAGCGGCTTCGAACACCGGGGAGCTGTTTTTT.

The gene calls are TRBV6-5 and TRBJ2-1; 9 nucleotides agree with TRBD2. The CDR3 extends over 13 amino acids. The germline V gene has CDR1 MNHEY and CDR2 SVGAGI. Trimming removed 5 bases from V and 10 bases from J; junction bases left unmatched: 6. The DNA for the CDR3 is TGTGCCAGCAGTCGTCTAGCGGGGCCAGAGCAGTTCTTC. Protein: CASSRLAGPEQFF.

The chain is built from TRBV15 and TRBJ2-5, with TRBD2 as a possible D gene (6 bases). The germline gives CDR1 LNHNV, CDR2 YYDKDF (reference sequence). The germline V and J ends were trimmed by 4 bases and 2 bases, with 11 bases remaining between them. The length of the CDR3 is 14 residues. The CDR3 loop is CATSKHSGQETQYF. Written as DNA, the CDR3 is TGTGCCACCAGCAAACATAGCGGACAAGAGACCCAGTACTTC.

The rearrangement links TRBV9 to TRBJ2-3, with D possibly being TRBD1 (5 bases). This CDR3 contains 15 residues. Deletions cut 0 bases from V and 2 bases from J, with 10 bases between. In germline, CDR1 is SGDLS, CDR2 YYNGEE. In DNA, the CDR3 is TGTGCCAGCAGCGTAGCCCAGGGCCTCACAGATACGCAGTATTTT. Protein sequence: CASSVAQGLTDTQYF.

The chain combines TRBV19 with TRBJ1-4; 7 bases align to TRBD1. This CDR3 contains 15 residues. Germline V lookup: CDR1 LNHDA, CDR2 SQIVND (reference sequence). J gave up 4 bases and V 4 bases, and 6 bases lay outside the gene matches. The CDR3 DNA is TGTGCCAGTAGTACCCTGGACAGGCTTAATGAAAAACTGTTTTTT. It encodes CASSTLDRLNEKLFF.

The chain is built from TRBV27 and TRBJ2-7, with 8 bases lining up with TRBD2. The CDR3 runs to 13 residues. With 6 bases clipped from V and 3 bases from J, the junction kept 4 bases outside the gene matches. Germline V lookup: CDR1 MNHEY, CDR2 SMNVEV (reference sequence). CDR3 loop: CASSYRGGYEQYF. CDR3 nucleotide sequence: TGTGCCAGCAGCTATCGGGGGGGCTACGAGCAGTACTTC.

The chain uses TRBV18 and TRBJ1-3, with a weak D call TRBD1 (5 bases). Germline loops: CDR1 KGHSH, CDR2 LQKENI. Trimming cost V 0 bases and J 0 bases, with 18 bases left between them. This CDR3 spans 19 amino acids. The CDR3 here is CASSPPSFAGPFSGNTIYF. CDR3 sequence (DNA): TGTGCCAGCTCACCACCAAGTTTTGCGGGGCCGTTCTCTGGAAACACCATATATTTT.

This clone has just one count. CDR3 loop: CASSRGASGPYEQYF. In nucleotides, the CDR3 is TGTGCCAGCTCACGGGGGGCTAGCGGCCCCTACGAGCAGTACTTC. The rearrangement joins TRBV27 to TRBJ2-7, with D perhaps matching TRBD2 (7 bases). Looked up from germline, CDR1 is MNHEY and CDR2 is SMNVEV (reference sequence). CDR3 size: 15 residues. Trimming removed 8 bases at V and 2 bases at J, with 19 bases between.

The chain joins TRBV5-1 to TRBJ2-2; D is perhaps TRBD1 (6 bases). V was pared by 7 bases and J by 7 bases, with 23 bases between. The CDR3 consists of 16 residues. Looked up from germline, CDR1 is SGHRS and CDR2 is YFSETQ. The CDR3 DNA reads as TGCGCCAGCGACCCGGGTTTAGGGGGTTCCGACGGGGAGCTGTTTTTT. Protein: CASDPGLGGSDGELFF.

This chain joins TRBV28 and TRBJ1-1; 9 bases align to TRBD1. The CDR3 covers 16 residues. V was pared by 3 bases and J by 1 base, with 6 bases of the junction left unmatched. Germline V gives CDR1 MDHEN, CDR2 SYDVKM. The CDR3 sequence: CASSLRTGVPNTEAFF. CDR3 in DNA: TGTGCCAGCAGTTTGAGGACAGGGGTCCCGAACACTGAAGCTTTCTTT.

This clone showed up just once. This chain connects TRBV9 to TRBJ2-2; TRBD1 matches 7 bases. The V gene's germline CDR1 is SGDLS and CDR2 YYNGEE. Germline trimming cut 3 bases from V and 5 bases from J; bases unmatched to any gene: 7. This CDR3 spans 15 amino acids. CDR3 coding DNA: TGTGCCAGCAGCGGCCGACAGGGAGTAACCGGGGAGCTGTTTTTT. This sequence encodes CASSGRQGVTGELFF.

The chain uses TRBV2 and TRBJ2-5; the D gene is possibly TRBD1 (6 bases). The CDR3 loop spans 19 amino acids. Deletions cut 3 bases from V and 1 base from J, with 24 bases between. Germline V gene lookup returns CDR1 SNHLY and CDR2 FYNNEI. DNA for the CDR3: TGTGCCAGCAGTGACCCCCGAAATCAGGGGAAGGGGCTCCAAGAGACCCAGTACTTC. This gives the protein CASSDPRNQGKGLQETQYF. Full variable domain (remainder filled in from reference TRBV2 and TRBJ2-5): EPEVTQTPSHQVTQMGQEVILRCVPISNHLYFYWYRQILGQKVEFLVSFYNNEISEKSEIFDDQFSVERPDGSNFTLKIRSTKLEDSAMYFCASSDPRNQGKGLQETQYFGPGTRLLVL.

The chain has TRBV4-3 and TRBJ1-1, with D uncertain. The V end was cut by 7 bases, the J end by 1 base, with 16 bases between. Germline CDR1 is LGHNA and CDR2 is YSLEER. The CDR3 covers 15 residues. Written as DNA, the CDR3 is TGCGCCAGCAACCACGATTTCGGTGAGAACACTGAAGCTTTCTTT. Amino acid sequence: CASNHDFGENTEAFF.

On this clone itself: The identical CDR3 is also encoded by other nucleotide sequences in the sample. The rearrangement uses TRBV7-2 and TRBJ1-2, with a possible D match to TRBD1 (6 bases). The CDR3 extends over 13 amino acids. With 5 bases removed from V and 9 bases from J, the gap between germline ends came to 16 bases. The germline gives CDR1 SGHTA, CDR2 FQGNSA. The CDR3 is CASSASQGGSYTF. CDR3 nucleotide sequence: TGTGCCAGCAGCGCATCACAGGGTGGTAGCTACACCTTC. Based on the CDR3 plus reference TRBV7-2 and TRBJ1-2, the full variable domain is GAGVSQSPSNKVTEKGKDVELRCDPISGHTALYWYRQSLGQGLEFLIYFQGNSAPDKSGLPSDRFSAERTGGSVSTLTIQRTQQEDSAVYLCASSASQGGSYTFGSGTRLTVV.

V is TRBV28 and J is TRBJ1-1, with no clear D. The CDR3 runs 15 residues. Trimming left V 2 bases short and J 1 base short, with 11 bases between. CDR1 is MDHEN, CDR2 SYDVKM, per germline. CDR3 nucleotide sequence: TGTGCCAGCAGTTTAACCGGAGGCTGGAACACTGAAGCTTTCTTT. Encoded protein: CASSLTGGWNTEAFF.

This clone was seen once. V usage is TRBV28 and J usage is TRBJ1-2; the match to TRBD1 covers 7 bases. The CDR3 totals 14 residues. The germline CDR1 and CDR2 sequences are MDHEN and SYDVKM. The V segment lost 6 bases and the J segment 2 bases; nucleotides outside the gene matches: 6. The CDR3 nucleotides are TGTGCCAGCAGCCGTACGGGACAGAACTATGGCTACACCTTC. Translation gives CASSRTGQNYGYTF.